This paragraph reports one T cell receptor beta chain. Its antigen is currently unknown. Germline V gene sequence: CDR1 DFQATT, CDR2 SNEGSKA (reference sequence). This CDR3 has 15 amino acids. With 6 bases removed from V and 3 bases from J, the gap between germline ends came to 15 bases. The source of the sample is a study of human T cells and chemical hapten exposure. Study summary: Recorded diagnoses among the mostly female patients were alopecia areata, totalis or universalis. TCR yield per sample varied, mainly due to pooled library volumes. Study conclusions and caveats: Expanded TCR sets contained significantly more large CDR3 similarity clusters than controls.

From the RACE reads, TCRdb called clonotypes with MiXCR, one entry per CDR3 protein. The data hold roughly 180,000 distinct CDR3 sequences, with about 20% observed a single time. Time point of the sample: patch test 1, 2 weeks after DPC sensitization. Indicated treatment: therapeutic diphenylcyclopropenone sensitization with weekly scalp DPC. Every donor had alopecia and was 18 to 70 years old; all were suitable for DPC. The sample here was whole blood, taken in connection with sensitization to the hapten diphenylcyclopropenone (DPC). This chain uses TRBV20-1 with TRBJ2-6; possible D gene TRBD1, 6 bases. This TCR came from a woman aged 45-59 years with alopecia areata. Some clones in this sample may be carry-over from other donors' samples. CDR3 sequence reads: CSASLQGFGANVLTF. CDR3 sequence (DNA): TGCAGTGCCTCGCTACAGGGATTTGGGGCCAACGTCCTGACTTTC.